Shown below are 11 T cell receptor beta chains from a single sample sequenced in a study of tissue T cells after allogeneic stem cell transplantation. Using immunoSEQ multiplex PCR, the repertoire was profiled, and TCRdb retains in-frame clones only, with some absent. The profile shows 7,000 to 9,500 clones, 60% to 80% of them singletons. Sequencing used blood. The receptors come from a female BALB/c mouse in good health. This mouse strain has H2-d as its MHC haplotype.

This clone was observed once. The genes and germline here are from mouse. The CDR3 is cut off 1 residue early in the read; its end comes from the germline J gene. This chain joins TRBV29 and TRBJ1-1; 7 bases map to TRBD1. Looked up from germline, CDR1 is MSHET and CDR2 is SYDVDS. The CDR3 is made up of 11 amino acids. J lost 10 bases, V lost 3 bases, and 2 bases had no gene match. CDR3 protein: CASSFDRVVFF. CDR3 DNA, as far as it was read: TGTGCTAGCAGTTTCGACAGGGTAGTCTTC.

The sample holds one count of this clone. Germline and genes: mouse. Sequencing ends 1 residue short of the CDR3 end; the germline J gene provides the rest. The V call is TRBV14, the J call TRBJ2-4; tentative D call: TRBD2 (6 bases). The CDR3 covers 13 residues. The germline V gene encodes CDR1 SGHDT and CDR2 FRDEAV. Between the trimmed V and J ends, which lost 3 bases and 4 bases, there was a span of 9 bases. CDR3 loop: CASSWAGENTLYF. CDR3 DNA, as far as it was read: TGTGCCAGCAGTTGGGCTGGGGAAAACACCTTGTAC.

Points on this clone: Germline and genes: mouse. The CDR3 end lies 1 residue beyond the end of the read and is filled in from the germline J gene. This chain links TRBV4 with TRBJ2-3; D gene uncertain. The CDR3 loop spans 12 amino acids. Trimming stripped 8 bases from V and 0 bases from J, with 6 bases between. Per germline, CDR1 LGHDT and CDR2 YNNKQL (reference sequence). The sequenced CDR3 bases are TGTGCCAGCTCGGACAGTGCAGAAACGCTGTAT. As protein: CASSDSAETLY. The whole CDR3 sequence reads CASSDSAETLYF. Looking up the rest from reference TRBV4 and TRBJ2-3 gives the full variable domain: ETAVFQTPNYHVTQVGNEVSFNCKQTLGHDTMYWYKQDSKKLLKIMFSYNNKQLIVNETVPRRFSPQSSDKAHLNLRIKSVEPEDSAVYLCASSDSAETLYFGSGTRLTVL.

This clone was seen just once. Genes here carry mouse names. With the read ending 1 residue before the CDR3 end, the germline J gene is used to fill in that end. The chain is built from TRBV13-2 and TRBJ1-4, with 10 nucleotides matching TRBD1. This CDR3 contains 15 residues. With 3 bases clipped from V and 3 bases from J, the junction kept 2 bases outside the gene matches. Germline V gene sequence: CDR1 NNHNN, CDR2 SYGAGS (reference sequence). The CDR3 spells CASGATGGANERLFF. The DNA read from the CDR3 is TGTGCCAGCGGTGCGACAGGGGGCGCCAACGAAAGATTATTT.

Concerning this clone itself: One end of the junction varies from germline; a read error may be responsible. Mouse names are used for the genes. With the read ending 1 residue before the CDR3 end, the germline J gene is used to fill in that end. The chain combines TRBV5 with TRBJ1-6; no firm D call. TRBJ1-6 falls under the ORF class, with uncertain function. The germline gives CDR1 LGHNA, CDR2 YNLKQL (reference sequence). This CDR3 contains 16 residues. CDR3: CASSQDYNPYNSPLYF. The sequenced CDR3 bases are TGCGCCAGCAGCCAAGATTACAATCCCTATAATTCGCCCCTCTAC.

On this clone: The genes are named according to mouse. The read is 1 residue too short to cover the CDR3 end, so that end is filled in from the germline J gene. V gene TRBV29 combines with J gene TRBJ2-3, with 10 bases identical to TRBD2. Germline V lookup: CDR1 MSHET, CDR2 SYDVDS. V dropped 3 bases and J dropped 3; count of bases not matched to a gene: 6. The CDR3 spans 16 residues. The DNA read from the CDR3 is TGTGCTAGCAGTTTCTGGCTGGGGGGGCGCGCAGAAACGCTGTAT. It encodes CASSFWLGGRAETLY. In full, the CDR3 is CASSFWLGGRAETLYF.

As concerns this clone: The germline and genes are mouse ones. The read finishes 1 residue shy of the CDR3 end, and the germline J gene is used to complete it. This chain connects TRBV5 to TRBJ2-3, with TRBD2 matching over 8 bases. Unmatched junction bases numbered 2, after V lost 2 bases and J lost 1 base. CDR3 length equals 15 residues. Germline CDR1 reads LGHNA; CDR2 reads YNLKQL (reference sequence). The CDR3 is CASSQPGLGAETLYF. The sequenced CDR3 bases are TGTGCCAGCAGCCAACCGGGACTGGGTGCAGAAACGCTGTAT.

With respect to this clone: Gene names and germline refer to mouse. The CDR3 end is not reached by the read, which stops 1 residue before it; the germline J gene fills it in. The chain carries TRBV31 and TRBJ1-3; possible D gene TRBD1, 5 bases. The CDR3 consists of 13 residues. Germline-derived CDR1 and CDR2 are GKSSPN and SITVG. Trimming left V 3 bases short and J 0 bases short, with 6 bases between. CDR3 protein: CAWRDNSGNTLYF. The covered CDR3 bases are TGTGCCTGGAGGGACAATTCTGGAAATACGCTCTAT.

As for this clone: Each gene name is a mouse one. The read ends 1 residue early relative to the CDR3; the germline J gene fills the gap. Other DNA sequences of this sample code for an identical CDR3. V is TRBV31 and J is TRBJ2-3, with TRBD2 matching 8 bases. The junction had 5 bases not matched to a gene; V was cut back by 2 bases and J by 1 base. The CDR3 totals 15 residues. CDR1 is GKSSPN, CDR2 SITVG, per germline. Incomplete CDR3 DNA: TGTGCCTGGAGTATGGGGGGGGTGGGTGCAGAAACGCTGTAT. It encodes CAWSMGGVGAETLY. The CDR3 reads in full as CAWSMGGVGAETLYF.

Comments on this clone: Gene names and germline refer to mouse. The read comes to an end 1 residue before the CDR3 does, leaving the germline J gene to fill in the end. The chain joins TRBV13-1 to TRBJ2-4, with unresolved D. CDR1 NSHNY and CDR2 SYGAGN come from the germline V gene. The CDR3 totals 14 residues. Trimming removed 0 bases at V and 2 bases at J, with 7 bases between. The DNA read from the CDR3 is TGTGCCAGCAGTGATGACGGCCTTCAAAACACCTTGTAC. It yields the protein CASSDDGLQNTLY. The whole CDR3 region reads CASSDDGLQNTLYF.

Worth noting for this clone: Gene labels here are mouse ones. The CDR3 extends 1 residue past the end of the read, so its final part is completed from the germline J gene. The chain couples TRBV2 to TRBJ2-3, with 9 nucleotides matching TRBD2. With 0 bases clipped from V and 0 bases from J, the junction kept 4 bases outside the gene matches. The CDR3 is 17 amino acids. Germline loops: CDR1 LGHNA, CDR2 YSYQKL. CDR3 bases read: TGTGCCAGCAGCCAAGATGGCTGGGGGGGGAGTGCAGAAACGCTGTAT. Encoded protein: CASSQDGWGGSAETLY. The full-length CDR3 reads as CASSQDGWGGSAETLYF.